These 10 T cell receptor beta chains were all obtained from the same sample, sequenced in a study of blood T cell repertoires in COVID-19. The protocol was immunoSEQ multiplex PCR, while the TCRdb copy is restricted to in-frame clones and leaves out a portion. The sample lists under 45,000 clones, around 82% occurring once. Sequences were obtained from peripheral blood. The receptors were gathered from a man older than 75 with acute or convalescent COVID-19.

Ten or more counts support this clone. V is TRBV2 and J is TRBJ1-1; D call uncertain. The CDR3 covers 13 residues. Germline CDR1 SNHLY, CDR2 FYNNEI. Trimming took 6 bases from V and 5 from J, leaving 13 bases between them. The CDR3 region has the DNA TGTGCCAGCAGCAGGTCCGGCAATACTGAAGCTTTCTTT. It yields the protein CASSRSGNTEAFF.

The CDR3 DNA reads as TGCGCCAGCAGCTTGGGTAGCGGGGGGGATACGCAGTATTTT. This encodes CASSLGSGGDTQYF. This sequence joins TRBV5-1 and TRBJ2-3; 10 bases agree with TRBD2. Germline V gives CDR1 SGHRS, CDR2 YFSETQ. CDR3 length: 14 amino acids. J was trimmed by 6 bases and V by 0 bases; bases with no gene match: 1.

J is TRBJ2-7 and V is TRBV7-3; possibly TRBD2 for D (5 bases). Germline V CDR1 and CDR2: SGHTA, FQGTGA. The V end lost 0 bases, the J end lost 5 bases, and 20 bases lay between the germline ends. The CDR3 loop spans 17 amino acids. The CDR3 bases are TGTGCCAGCAGCTTAACGGGTAGAGGCGAGGGCAGCGACGAGCAGTACTTC. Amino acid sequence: CASSLTGRGEGSDEQYF.

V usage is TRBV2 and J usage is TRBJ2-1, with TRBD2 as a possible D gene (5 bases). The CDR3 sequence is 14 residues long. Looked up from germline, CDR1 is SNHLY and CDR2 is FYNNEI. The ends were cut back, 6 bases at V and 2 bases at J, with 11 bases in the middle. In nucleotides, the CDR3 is TGTGCCAGCAGGGAACTAGTGGCCTACAATGAGCAGTTCTTC. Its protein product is CASRELVAYNEQFF.

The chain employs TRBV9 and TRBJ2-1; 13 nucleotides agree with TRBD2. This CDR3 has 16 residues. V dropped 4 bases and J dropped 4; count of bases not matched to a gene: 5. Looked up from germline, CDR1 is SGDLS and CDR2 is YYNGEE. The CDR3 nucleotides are TGTGCCAGCAGCACTGGACTAGCGGGGGCATACAATGAGCAGTTCTTC. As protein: CASSTGLAGAYNEQFF.

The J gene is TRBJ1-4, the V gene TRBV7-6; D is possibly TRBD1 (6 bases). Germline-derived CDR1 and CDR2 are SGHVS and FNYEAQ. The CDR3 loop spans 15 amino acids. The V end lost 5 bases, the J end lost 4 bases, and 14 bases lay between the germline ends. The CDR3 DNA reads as TGTGCCAGCAGCCGCACCGGGACAAGTAATGAAAAACTGTTTTTT. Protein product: CASSRTGTSNEKLFF.

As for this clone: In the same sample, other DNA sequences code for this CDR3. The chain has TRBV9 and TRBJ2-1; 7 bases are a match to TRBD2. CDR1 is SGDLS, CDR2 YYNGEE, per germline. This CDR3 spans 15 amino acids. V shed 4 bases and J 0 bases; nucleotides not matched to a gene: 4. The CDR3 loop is CASSSRGSSYNEQFF. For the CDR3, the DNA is TGTGCCAGCAGCTCCCGCGGGAGCTCCTACAATGAGCAGTTCTTC.

The CDR3 reads CASRVAGGETQYF. For the CDR3, the DNA is TGTGCCAGCAGAGTAGCGGGGGGGGAGACCCAGTACTTC. The chain employs TRBV5-5 and TRBJ2-5; TRBD2 aligns across 11 bases. The CDR3 sequence is 13 residues long. V lost 5 bases, J lost 5 bases, and 2 bases stayed unmatched. CDR1 is SGHKS and CDR2 is YYEKEE in the germline V gene (reference sequence).

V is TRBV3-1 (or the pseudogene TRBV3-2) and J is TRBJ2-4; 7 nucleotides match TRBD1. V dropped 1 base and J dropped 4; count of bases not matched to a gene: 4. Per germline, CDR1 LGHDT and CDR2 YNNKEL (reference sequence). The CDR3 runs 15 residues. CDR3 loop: CASSQAGTEKNIQYF. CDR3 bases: TGTGCCAGCAGCCAAGCTGGGACAGAAAAAAACATTCAGTACTTC.

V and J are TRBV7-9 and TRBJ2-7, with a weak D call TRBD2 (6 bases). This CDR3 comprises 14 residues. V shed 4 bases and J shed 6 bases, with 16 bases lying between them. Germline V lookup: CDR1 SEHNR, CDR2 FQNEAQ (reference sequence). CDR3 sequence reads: CASSWGAGLAEQYF. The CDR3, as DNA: TGTGCCAGCAGCTGGGGCGCGGGGCTGGCCGAGCAGTACTTC.